These 7 T cell receptor beta chains were all obtained from the same sample, sequenced in a study of shared clonotypes between healthy human individuals. Clones were read by immunoSEQ multiplex PCR, and TCRdb kept only the in-frame ones, dropping some. The sample lists 2.3 million or so clones, more than 85% occurring once. The material sequenced was naive CD4+ T cells from PBMCs. The subset here: CD45RA+ positively selected. The receptors stem from a man aged 18 to 30 in good health. Some clones in this sample may be carry-over from other donors' samples.

This clone was seen a handful of times. The chain joins TRBV4-2 to TRBJ1-1, with TRBD1 matching 7 bases. Unmatched junction bases numbered 5, after V lost 5 bases and J lost 5 bases. The CDR3 runs to 13 residues. Germline values: CDR1 LGHNA, CDR2 YNFKEQ. The CDR3 reads CASSVTGRTEAFF. The CDR3, as DNA: TGTGCCAGCAGCGTGACAGGGAGGACTGAAGCTTTCTTT.

This chain uses TRBV10-3 with TRBJ2-5; D perhaps matches TRBD2 (6 bases). V was trimmed by 6 bases and J by 3 bases, leaving 11 bases between them. This CDR3 region has 13 residues. CDR1 is ENHRY and CDR2 is SYGVKD in the germline V gene. The CDR3 region is CAISRELEETQYF. CDR3 nucleotide sequence: TGTGCCATCAGCCGGGAGCTCGAAGAGACCCAGTACTTC.

The chain couples TRBV29-1 to TRBJ2-3; D is undetermined. The germline gives CDR1 SQVTM, CDR2 ANQGSEA. CDR3 length: 13 residues. The V and J ends lost 2 bases and 0 bases respectively, with 6 bases between them. The CDR3 sequence is CSVESKSTDTQYF. DNA of the CDR3: TGCAGCGTTGAAAGCAAGAGCACAGATACGCAGTATTTT.

The chain couples TRBV28 to TRBJ1-2, with 10 positions matching TRBD1. The V segment lost 6 bases and the J segment 7 bases; nucleotides outside the gene matches: 8. Germline assignment: CDR1 MDHEN and CDR2 SYDVKM. The CDR3 has 14 residues. The CDR3 loop is CASRTGTGAGGYTF. The DNA of the CDR3 is TGTGCCAGCAGGACCGGGACAGGGGCAGGTGGCTACACCTTC.

V and J are TRBV5-1 and TRBJ2-1; TRBD2 agrees at 13 bases. The CDR3 runs 15 residues. V dropped 4 bases and J dropped 10; count of bases not matched to a gene: 8. The germline gives CDR1 SGHRS, CDR2 YFSETQ. The CDR3 spells CASSPGLAGIEEQFF. In DNA form, the CDR3 reads TGCGCCAGCAGCCCGGGACTAGCGGGAATAGAGGAGCAGTTCTTC.

This clone was seen only a few times. J is TRBJ1-2 and V is TRBV13, with D possibly TRBD1 on 6 matching bases. V lost 5 bases and J lost 1, with 17 bases in between. The CDR3 spans 16 residues. CDR1 and CDR2 (germline): PRHDT, FYEKMQ (reference sequence). This CDR3 is CASSAGRPQGNYGYTF. As DNA, the CDR3 is TGTGCCAGCAGCGCTGGCCGACCACAGGGTAACTATGGCTACACCTTC. Together with reference TRBV13 and TRBJ1-2, the CDR3 gives the full variable domain: AAGVIQSPRHLIKEKRETATLKCYPIPRHDTVYWYQQGPGQDPQFLISFYEKMQSDKGSIPDRFSAQQFSDYHSELNMSSLELGDSALYFCASSAGRPQGNYGYTFGSGTRLTVV.

V gene TRBV7-8 combines with J gene TRBJ1-4; D is possibly TRBD1 (5 bases). The CDR3 covers 18 residues. The V end lost 1 base, the J end lost 5 bases, and 20 bases lay between the germline ends. CDR1 SGHVS and CDR2 FQNEAQ come from the germline V gene. The CDR3 nucleotides read TGTGCCAGCAGCTTAGTAGGGGCTTGGACGGTGGGGAATGAAAAACTGTTTTTT. Its translation: CASSLVGAWTVGNEKLFF.